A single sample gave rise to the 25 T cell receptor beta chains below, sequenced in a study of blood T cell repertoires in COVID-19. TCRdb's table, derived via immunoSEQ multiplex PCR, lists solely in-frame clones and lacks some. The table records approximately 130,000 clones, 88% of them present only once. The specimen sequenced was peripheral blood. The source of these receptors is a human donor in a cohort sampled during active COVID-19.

The CDR3 region has the DNA TGCGCCAGCAGCGCAAGGGGGAGCTCCGAAGAGACCCAGTACTTC. Residues: CASSARGSSEETQYF. The rearrangement uses TRBV5-1 and TRBJ2-5, with a tentative D call TRBD1 (6 bases). CDR1 and CDR2 (germline): SGHRS, YFSETQ. Trimming pared 4 bases from V and 3 bases from J, leaving 16 bases between. The CDR3 covers 15 residues.

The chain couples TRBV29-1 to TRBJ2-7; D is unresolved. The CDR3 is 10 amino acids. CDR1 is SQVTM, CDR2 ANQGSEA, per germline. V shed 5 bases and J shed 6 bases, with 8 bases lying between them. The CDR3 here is CSVSSGEQYF. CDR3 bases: TGCAGCGTTTCGTCAGGCGAGCAGTACTTC.

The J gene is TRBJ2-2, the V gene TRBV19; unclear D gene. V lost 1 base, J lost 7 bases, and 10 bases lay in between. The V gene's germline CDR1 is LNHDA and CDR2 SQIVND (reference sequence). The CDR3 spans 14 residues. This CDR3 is CASSIALSGGELFF. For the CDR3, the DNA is TGTGCCAGTAGTATAGCCCTTTCGGGCGGGGAGCTGTTTTTT.

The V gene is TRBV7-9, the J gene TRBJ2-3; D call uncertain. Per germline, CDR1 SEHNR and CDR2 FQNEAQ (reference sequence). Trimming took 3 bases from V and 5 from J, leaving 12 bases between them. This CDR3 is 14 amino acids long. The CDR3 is CASSFSGLGDTQYF. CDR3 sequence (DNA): TGTGCCAGCAGCTTCTCCGGGTTGGGAGATACGCAGTATTTT.

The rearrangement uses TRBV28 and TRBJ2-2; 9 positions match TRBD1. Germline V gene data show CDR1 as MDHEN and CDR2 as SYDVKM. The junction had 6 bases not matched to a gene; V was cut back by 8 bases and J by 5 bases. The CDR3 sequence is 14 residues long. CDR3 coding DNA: TGTGCCAGCCGTCTGACAGGGGGTACCGGGGAGCTGTTTTTT. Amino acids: CASRLTGGTGELFF.

CDR3 sequence: CASSGQPEVGQFF. The CDR3, as DNA: TGCGCCAGCAGCGGCCAACCAGAGGTTGGGCAGTTCTTC. V usage is TRBV5-1 and J usage is TRBJ2-1; no clear D. The CDR3 consists of 13 residues. Deletions cut 4 bases from V and 12 bases from J, with 17 bases between. Germline values: CDR1 SGHRS, CDR2 YFSETQ.

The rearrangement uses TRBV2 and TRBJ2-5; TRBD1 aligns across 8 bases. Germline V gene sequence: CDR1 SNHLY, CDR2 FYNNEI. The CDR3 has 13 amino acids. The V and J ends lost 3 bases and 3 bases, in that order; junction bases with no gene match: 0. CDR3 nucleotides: TGTGCCAGCAGTGAGGACAGGGAAGAGACCCAGTACTTC. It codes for CASSEDREETQYF.

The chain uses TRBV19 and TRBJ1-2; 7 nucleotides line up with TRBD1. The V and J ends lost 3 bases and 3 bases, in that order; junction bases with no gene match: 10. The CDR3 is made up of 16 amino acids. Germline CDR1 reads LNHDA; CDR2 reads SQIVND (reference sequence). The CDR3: CASSIPWAGGHYGYTF. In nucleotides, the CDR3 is TGTGCCAGTAGTATCCCCTGGGCAGGGGGACACTATGGCTACACCTTC.

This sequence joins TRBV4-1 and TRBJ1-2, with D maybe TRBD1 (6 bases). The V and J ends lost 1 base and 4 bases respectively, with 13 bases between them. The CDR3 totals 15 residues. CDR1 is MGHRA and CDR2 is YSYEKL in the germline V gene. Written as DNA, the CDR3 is TGCGCCAGCAGCCAAGTGGGGGGGCTTGGCTATGGCTACACCTTC. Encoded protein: CASSQVGGLGYGYTF.

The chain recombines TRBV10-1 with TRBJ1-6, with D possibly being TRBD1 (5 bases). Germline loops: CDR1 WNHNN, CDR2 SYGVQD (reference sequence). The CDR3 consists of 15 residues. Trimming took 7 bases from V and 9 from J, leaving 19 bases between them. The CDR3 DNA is TGCGCCAGCATAGACAAGGAGGGGAGGTCTTCACCCCTCCACTTT. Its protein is CASIDKEGRSSPLHF.

This chain's CDR3 is CASSYPSGQGSDTQYF. Here the CDR3 DNA reads TGTGCCAGCAGTTACCCCTCCGGACAGGGGTCAGATACGCAGTATTTT. The rearrangement links TRBV7-9 to TRBJ2-3; 9 positions agree with TRBD1. This CDR3 is 16 amino acids long. In germline, CDR1 is SEHNR, CDR2 FQNEAQ (reference sequence). V lost 6 bases to trimming and J lost 4 bases; unmatched junction nucleotides: 11.

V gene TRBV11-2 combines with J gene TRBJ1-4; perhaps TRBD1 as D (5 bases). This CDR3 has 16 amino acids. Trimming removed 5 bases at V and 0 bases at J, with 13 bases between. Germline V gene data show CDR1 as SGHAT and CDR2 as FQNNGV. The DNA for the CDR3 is TGTGCCAGCAGCCTGCGTAGGGGCTCAACTAATGAAAAACTGTTTTTT. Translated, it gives CASSLRRGSTNEKLFF.

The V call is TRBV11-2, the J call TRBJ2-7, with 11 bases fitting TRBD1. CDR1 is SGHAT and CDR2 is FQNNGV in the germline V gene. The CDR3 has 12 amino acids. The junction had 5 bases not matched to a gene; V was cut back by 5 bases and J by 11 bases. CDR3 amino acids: CASSRDRGVEYF. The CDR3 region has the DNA TGTGCCAGCAGCCGGGACAGGGGGGTGGAGTACTTC.

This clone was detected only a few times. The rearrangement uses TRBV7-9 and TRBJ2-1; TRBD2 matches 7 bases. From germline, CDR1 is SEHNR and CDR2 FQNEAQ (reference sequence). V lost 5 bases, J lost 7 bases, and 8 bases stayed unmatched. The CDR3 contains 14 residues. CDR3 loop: CASSHPLGGNEQFF. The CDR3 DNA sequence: TGTGCCAGCAGCCACCCTCTGGGAGGGAATGAGCAGTTCTTC.

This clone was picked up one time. CDR3 amino acids: CASSERAGQGNSGANVLTF. CDR3 bases: TGTGCCAGCAGTGAGAGAGCTGGACAGGGAAACTCTGGGGCCAACGTCCTGACTTTC. The rearrangement links TRBV6-1 to TRBJ2-6; 8 nucleotides align to TRBD1. V trimming: 3 bases; J trimming: 0 bases; junction bases outside the gene matches: 10. Per germline, CDR1 MNHNS and CDR2 SASEGT. The CDR3 runs 19 residues.

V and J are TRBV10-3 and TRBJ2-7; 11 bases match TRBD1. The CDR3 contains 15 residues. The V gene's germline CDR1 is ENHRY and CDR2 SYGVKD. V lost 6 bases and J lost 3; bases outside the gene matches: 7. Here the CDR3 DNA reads TGTGCCATCAGGTTCTACGGGACAGGGGGCTACGAGCAGTACTTC. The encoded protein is CAIRFYGTGGYEQYF.

CDR3 protein: CASSVVAGANTGELFF. The DNA for the CDR3 is TGTGCCAGCAGCGTAGTCGCGGGGGCGAACACCGGGGAGCTGTTTTTT. This chain joins TRBV9 and TRBJ2-2; 7 bases align to TRBD2. CDR1 and CDR2 from the germline V gene are SGDLS and YYNGEE. The CDR3 totals 16 residues. The V gene end was trimmed by 0 bases and the J gene end by 0 bases; junction bases not matched to a gene: 2.

The CDR3 is CASSEAGRNYPQHF. In nucleotides, the CDR3 is TGCGCCAGCAGTGAGGCGGGCCGCAATTACCCCCAGCATTTT. The chain couples TRBV10-1 to TRBJ1-5; no clear D gene. CDR1 WNHNN and CDR2 SYGVQD come from the germline V gene (reference sequence). Trimming took 2 bases from V and 10 from J, leaving 15 bases between them. This CDR3 region has 14 residues.

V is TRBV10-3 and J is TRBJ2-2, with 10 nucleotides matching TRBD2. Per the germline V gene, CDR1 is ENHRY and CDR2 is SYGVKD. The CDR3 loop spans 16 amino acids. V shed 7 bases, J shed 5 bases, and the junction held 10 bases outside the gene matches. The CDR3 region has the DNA TGTGCCATCACGGTAGCGGGAGGCCACGAAACCGGGGAGCTGTTTTTT. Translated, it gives CAITVAGGHETGELFF.

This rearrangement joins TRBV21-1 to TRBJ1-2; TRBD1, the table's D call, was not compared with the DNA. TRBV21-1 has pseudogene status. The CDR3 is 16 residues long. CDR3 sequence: CATNAQLTGAGVGYTF. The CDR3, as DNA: TGTGCCACCAATGCCCAGCTCACAGGGGCCGGTGTTGGCTACACCTTC.

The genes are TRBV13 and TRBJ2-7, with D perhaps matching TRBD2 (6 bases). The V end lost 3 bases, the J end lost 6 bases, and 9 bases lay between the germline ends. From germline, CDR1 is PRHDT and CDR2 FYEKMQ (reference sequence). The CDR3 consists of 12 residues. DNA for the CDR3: TGTGCCAGCAGCTTGGGGGGAAGCGAGCAGTACTTC. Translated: CASSLGGSEQYF. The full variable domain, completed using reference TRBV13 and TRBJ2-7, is AAGVIQSPRHLIKEKRETATLKCYPIPRHDTVYWYQQGPGQDPQFLISFYEKMQSDKGSIPDRFSAQQFSDYHSELNMSSLELGDSALYFCASSLGGSEQYFGPGTRLTVT.

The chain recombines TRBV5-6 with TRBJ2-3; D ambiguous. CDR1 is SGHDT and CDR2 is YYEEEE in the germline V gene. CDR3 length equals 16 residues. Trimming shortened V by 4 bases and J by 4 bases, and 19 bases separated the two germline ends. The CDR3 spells CASSRIAISDSDTQYF. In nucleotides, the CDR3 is TGTGCCAGCAGCCGAATAGCAATCAGTGATTCAGATACGCAGTATTTT.

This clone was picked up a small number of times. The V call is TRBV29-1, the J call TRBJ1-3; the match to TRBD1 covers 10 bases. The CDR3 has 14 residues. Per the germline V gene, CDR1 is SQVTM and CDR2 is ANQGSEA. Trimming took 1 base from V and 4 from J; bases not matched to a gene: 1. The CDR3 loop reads CSVEGDRGGNTIYF. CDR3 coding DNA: TGCAGCGTTGAAGGGGACAGGGGCGGAAACACCATATATTTT.

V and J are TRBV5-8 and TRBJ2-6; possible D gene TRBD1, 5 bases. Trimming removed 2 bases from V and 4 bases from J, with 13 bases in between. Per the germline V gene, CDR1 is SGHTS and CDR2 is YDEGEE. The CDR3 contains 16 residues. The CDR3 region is CASSFDGAVGANVLTF. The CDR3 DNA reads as TGTGCCAGCAGCTTCGATGGGGCAGTGGGGGCCAACGTCCTGACTTTC.

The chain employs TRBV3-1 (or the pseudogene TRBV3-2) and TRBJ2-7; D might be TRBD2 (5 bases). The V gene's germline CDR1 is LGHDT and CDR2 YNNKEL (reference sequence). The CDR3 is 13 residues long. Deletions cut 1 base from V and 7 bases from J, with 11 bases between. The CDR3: CASSQALTGEQYF. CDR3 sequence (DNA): TGTGCCAGCAGCCAAGCCCTAACGGGGGAGCAGTACTTC.